A selection of T cell receptor beta chains follows, all from one sample in a study of CD8 T cells in Susac syndrome. Each CDR3 protein gets one entry after TCRdb re-called the immunoSEQ multiplex PCR reads with MiXCR. The data show 300,000 to 350,000 distinct CDR3 sequences, with around 92% seen just once and around 0.07% held by the top ten. Material for sequencing was CD4+ T cells from PBMCs. The source is a human donor with multiple sclerosis. The CDR3 runs from the conserved cysteine through the conserved F or W. D genes are given only for firm matches. The listing skips clone size in some rows; elsewhere it reads once, few, many or a size class.

v_gene: TRBV7-9
len: 17
j_gene: TRBJ1-5
d_gene: TRBD1
abundance: -
CDR3aa: CASSLVGGGQSNQPQHF
CDR3nt: TGTGCCAGCAGCTTAGTGGGCGGGGGACAGTCAAATCAGCCCCAGCATTTT

v_gene: TRBV19
len: 15
j_gene: TRBJ2-1
d_gene: TRBD1
abundance: -
CDR3aa: CASSRGQPSYNEQFF
CDR3nt: TGTGCCAGTAGCCGGGGACAGCCGAGCTACAATGAGCAGTTCTTC

v_gene: TRBV7-9
len: 15
j_gene: TRBJ2-4
d_gene: TRBD1
abundance: -
CDR3aa: CASSLPQGAGNIQYF
CDR3nt: TGTGCCAGCAGCCTACCACAGGGGGCGGGAAACATTCAGTACTTC

v_gene: TRBV28
len: 16
j_gene: TRBJ2-7
d_gene: -
abundance: -
CDR3aa: CASSKGLGALPYEQYF
CDR3nt: TGTGCCAGCAGTAAAGGGCTAGGGGCGCTTCCCTACGAGCAGTACTTC

v_gene: TRBV7-2
len: 15
j_gene: TRBJ2-5
d_gene: -
abundance: -
CDR3aa: CASSLFGAVQETQYF
CDR3nt: TGTGCCAGCAGCTTATTTGGGGCAGTCCAAGAGACCCAGTACTTC

v_gene: TRBV30
len: 15
j_gene: TRBJ2-3
d_gene: -
abundance: -
CDR3aa: CAWSVGPWSTDTQYF
CDR3nt: TGTGCCTGGAGTGTAGGCCCCTGGAGCACAGATACGCAGTATTTT

v_gene: TRBV7-9
len: 15
j_gene: TRBJ1-1
d_gene: -
abundance: -
CDR3aa: CASSLARGARTEAFF
CDR3nt: TGTGCCAGCAGCTTAGCCCGGGGGGCGCGCACTGAAGCTTTCTTT

v_gene: TRBV20-1
len: 16
j_gene: TRBJ2-3
d_gene: TRBD2
abundance: -
CDR3aa: CSAITLGLADTDTQYF
CDR3nt: TGCAGTGCTATTACTCTAGGCCTAGCGGACACAGATACGCAGTATTTT

v_gene: TRBV28
len: 14
j_gene: TRBJ2-3
d_gene: -
abundance: -
CDR3aa: CASGPSGFTDTQYF
CDR3nt: TGTGCCAGCGGCCCGAGCGGGTTCACAGATACGCAGTATTTT

v_gene: TRBV20-1
len: 15
j_gene: TRBJ2-7
d_gene: -
abundance: -
CDR3aa: CSASSAQGNSYEQYF
CDR3nt: TGCAGTGCTAGTTCCGCGCAGGGGAACTCCTACGAGCAGTACTTC

v_gene: TRBV20-1
len: 13
j_gene: TRBJ1-5
d_gene: TRBD1
abundance: -
CDR3aa: CSASRGLGQPQHF
CDR3nt: TGCAGTGCTAGCAGGGGGCTTGGTCAGCCCCAGCATTTT

v_gene: TRBV25-1
len: 13
j_gene: TRBJ1-1
d_gene: TRBD1
abundance: -
CDR3aa: CASWDSTNTEAFF
CDR3nt: TGTGCCAGCTGGGACAGCACCAACACTGAAGCTTTCTTT

v_gene: TRBV3-1
len: 17
j_gene: TRBJ2-2
d_gene: TRBD1
abundance: -
CDR3aa: CASSPWTSGQGTGELFF
CDR3nt: TGTGCCAGCAGCCCCTGGACCTCTGGACAGGGCACCGGGGAGCTGTTTTTT

v_gene: TRBV25-1
len: 14
j_gene: TRBJ2-3
d_gene: -
abundance: -
CDR3aa: CASSGYGTTDTQYF
CDR3nt: TGTGCCAGCAGTGGATATGGGACCACAGATACGCAGTATTTT

v_gene: TRBV7-3
len: 14
j_gene: TRBJ2-1
d_gene: -
abundance: few
CDR3aa: CASSPLLAGDEQFF
CDR3nt: TGTGCCAGCAGCCCTCTTCTGGCTGGCGATGAGCAGTTCTTC

v_gene: TRBV30
len: 12
j_gene: TRBJ2-3
d_gene: -
abundance: few
CDR3aa: CAWTGGTDTQYF
CDR3nt: TGTGCCTGGACAGGGGGCACAGATACGCAGTATTTT

v_gene: TRBV6-5
len: 15
j_gene: TRBJ2-5
d_gene: TRBD2
abundance: few
CDR3aa: CASSSQLAGERTQYF
CDR3nt: TGTGCCAGCAGTTCCCAACTAGCGGGAGAGAGGACCCAGTACTTC

v_gene: TRBV5-1
len: 15
j_gene: TRBJ2-2
d_gene: -
abundance: -
CDR3aa: CASSLEGAVTGELFF
CDR3nt: TGCGCCAGCAGCTTGGAGGGCGCCGTCACCGGGGAGCTGTTTTTT

v_gene: TRBV29-1
len: 12
j_gene: TRBJ1-1
d_gene: -
abundance: -
CDR3aa: CSAQPGVLEAFF
CDR3nt: TGCAGCGCTCAACCGGGGGTCCTTGAAGCTTTCTTT

v_gene: TRBV24-1
len: 14
j_gene: TRBJ2-3
d_gene: -
abundance: -
CDR3aa: CATSDRVSTDTQYF
CDR3nt: TGTGCCACCAGTGATAGGGTGAGCACAGATACGCAGTATTTT

v_gene: TRBV20-1
len: 13
j_gene: TRBJ2-2
d_gene: -
abundance: -
CDR3aa: CSARVQDFQELFF
CDR3nt: TGCAGTGCTAGAGTTCAGGATTTCCAGGAGCTGTTTTTT

v_gene: TRBV25-1
len: 16
j_gene: TRBJ2-1
d_gene: -
abundance: -
CDR3aa: CASSDWGGGAYNEQFF
CDR3nt: TGTGCCAGCAGTGATTGGGGAGGGGGCGCTTACAATGAGCAGTTCTTC

v_gene: TRBV7-2
len: 18
j_gene: TRBJ2-5
d_gene: TRBD2
abundance: -
CDR3aa: CASSQAVVASGSQETQYF
CDR3nt: TGTGCCAGCAGCCAGGCGGTGGTAGCTAGCGGGAGCCAAGAGACCCAGTACTTC

v_gene: TRBV20-1
len: 15
j_gene: TRBJ2-2
d_gene: TRBD1
abundance: -
CDR3aa: CSAATGGTDTGELFF
CDR3nt: TGCAGTGCCGCGACAGGGGGCACGGACACCGGGGAGCTGTTTTTT

v_gene: TRBV6-6
len: 14
j_gene: TRBJ1-3
d_gene: -
abundance: -
CDR3aa: CASSPQTPGNTIYF
CDR3nt: TGTGCCAGCAGTCCTCAGACACCGGGAAACACCATATATTTT

v_gene: TRBV7-2
len: 14
j_gene: TRBJ2-7
d_gene: -
abundance: -
CDR3aa: CASSFSQGPLEQYF
CDR3nt: TGTGCCAGCAGCTTCAGCCAGGGGCCCCTCGAGCAGTACTTC

v_gene: TRBV7-2
len: 14
j_gene: TRBJ2-7
d_gene: -
abundance: -
CDR3aa: CASSLARDSYEQYF
CDR3nt: TGTGCCAGCAGCTTAGCCCGGGACTCATACGAGCAGTACTTC

v_gene: TRBV3-1
len: 14
j_gene: TRBJ2-7
d_gene: TRBD2
abundance: few
CDR3aa: CASSQVAGEGEQYF
CDR3nt: TGTGCCAGCAGCCAAGTAGCGGGAGAAGGCGAGCAGTACTTC

v_gene: TRBV14
len: 14
j_gene: TRBJ2-7
d_gene: -
abundance: -
CDR3aa: CASSHKPDSYEQYF
CDR3nt: TGTGCCAGCAGCCATAAACCTGACTCCTACGAGCAGTACTTC

v_gene: TRBV5-1
len: 14
j_gene: TRBJ1-6
d_gene: -
abundance: -
CDR3aa: CASSLDRLNSPLHF
CDR3nt: TGCGCCAGCAGCTTGGACCGGTTGAATTCACCCCTCCACTTT

v_gene: TRBV27
len: 12
j_gene: TRBJ2-1
d_gene: -
abundance: -
CDR3aa: CASSLSSGEQFF
CDR3nt: TGTGCCAGCAGTTTATCCTCTGGTGAGCAGTTCTTC

v_gene: TRBV29-1
len: 16
j_gene: TRBJ2-1
d_gene: TRBD2
abundance: -
CDR3aa: CSARTSGRASRNEQFF
CDR3nt: TGCAGCGCCCGGACTAGCGGGAGGGCCAGTCGGAATGAGCAGTTCTTC

v_gene: TRBV7-9
len: 15
j_gene: TRBJ2-2
d_gene: TRBD2
abundance: -
CDR3aa: CASSSAGVAGGELFF
CDR3nt: TGTGCCAGCAGCTCAGCGGGAGTGGCGGGCGGGGAGCTGTTTTTT

v_gene: TRBV7-9
len: 16
j_gene: TRBJ1-1
d_gene: -
abundance: -
CDR3aa: CASSFYTRFPNTEAFF
CDR3nt: TGTGCCAGCAGCTTCTACACCCGGTTCCCGAACACTGAAGCTTTCTTT

v_gene: TRBV30
len: 13
j_gene: TRBJ1-2
d_gene: -
abundance: -
CDR3aa: CAWSVGRGIGYTF
CDR3nt: TGTGCCTGGAGTGTAGGTCGGGGGATTGGCTACACCTTC

v_gene: TRBV27
len: 15
j_gene: TRBJ2-7
d_gene: TRBD2
abundance: -
CDR3aa: CASSPGLAGAYEQYF
CDR3nt: TGTGCCAGCAGCCCAGGACTAGCGGGTGCCTACGAGCAGTACTTC

v_gene: TRBV12-3/TRBV12-4
len: 16
j_gene: TRBJ2-3
d_gene: TRBD2
abundance: -
CDR3aa: CASSFPGTSGSDTQYF
CDR3nt: TGTGCCAGCAGTTTTCCCGGGACTAGCGGGAGTGATACGCAGTATTTT

v_gene: TRBV4-2
len: 15
j_gene: TRBJ1-5
d_gene: -
abundance: -
CDR3aa: CASSQEGGSNQPQHF
CDR3nt: TGTGCCAGCAGCCAAGAAGGGGGAAGCAATCAGCCCCAGCATTTT

v_gene: TRBV3-1
len: 15
j_gene: TRBJ1-4
d_gene: -
abundance: -
CDR3aa: CASSPSASNNEKLFF
CDR3nt: TGTGCCAGCAGCCCATCAGCGAGTAATAATGAAAAACTGTTTTTT

v_gene: TRBV6-2/TRBV6-3
len: 13
j_gene: TRBJ2-3
d_gene: -
abundance: -
CDR3aa: CASSYSGSDTQYF
CDR3nt: TGTGCCAGCAGTTACTCCGGGTCAGATACGCAGTATTTT

v_gene: TRBV12-3/TRBV12-4
len: 14
j_gene: TRBJ1-2
d_gene: -
abundance: -
CDR3aa: CASSDHGLGDGYTF
CDR3nt: TGTGCCAGCAGCGACCACGGACTGGGGGATGGCTACACCTTC

v_gene: TRBV20-1
len: 14
j_gene: TRBJ1-1
d_gene: -
abundance: -
CDR3aa: CSARGPKPGPEAFF
CDR3nt: TGCAGTGCTAGAGGGCCTAAACCGGGACCTGAAGCTTTCTTT

v_gene: TRBV27
len: 16
j_gene: TRBJ1-3
d_gene: -
abundance: once
CDR3aa: CASRAHGTFSGNTIYF
CDR3nt: TGTGCCAGCAGGGCACATGGAACCTTCTCTGGAAACACCATATATTTT

v_gene: TRBV24-1
len: 16
j_gene: TRBJ2-1
d_gene: -
abundance: -
CDR3aa: CATSDFGRTSYNEQFF
CDR3nt: TGTGCCACCAGTGATTTTGGGCGAACGTCCTACAATGAGCAGTTCTTC

v_gene: TRBV2
len: 15
j_gene: TRBJ2-3
d_gene: -
abundance: -
CDR3aa: CASRSRDSSTDTQYF
CDR3nt: TGTGCCAGCAGGTCTAGGGACTCGAGCACAGATACGCAGTATTTT

v_gene: TRBV3-1
len: 16
j_gene: TRBJ2-1
d_gene: TRBD2
abundance: -
CDR3aa: CASSQVRDYLYNEQFF
CDR3nt: TGTGCCAGCAGCCAGGTCCGGGACTACCTTTACAATGAGCAGTTCTTC

v_gene: TRBV12-3/TRBV12-4
len: 14
j_gene: TRBJ2-7
d_gene: -
abundance: few
CDR3aa: CASSLAQDADEQYF
CDR3nt: TGTGCCAGCAGCCTCGCCCAGGACGCGGACGAGCAGTACTTC

v_gene: TRBV5-4
len: 15
j_gene: TRBJ2-2
d_gene: -
abundance: -
CDR3aa: CATKPHGGNTGELFF
CDR3nt: TGTGCCACAAAGCCCCACGGGGGGAACACCGGGGAGCTGTTTTTT

v_gene: TRBV19
len: 15
j_gene: TRBJ1-2
d_gene: -
abundance: -
CDR3aa: CASTLYWGGDYGYTF
CDR3nt: TGTGCCAGTACCCTATACTGGGGAGGAGACTATGGCTACACCTTC

v_gene: TRBV5-1
len: 16
j_gene: TRBJ1-1
d_gene: TRBD1
abundance: once
CDR3aa: CASSPRAGTGSTEAFF
CDR3nt: TGCGCCAGCAGCCCGCGAGCCGGGACAGGGTCCACTGAAGCTTTCTTT

v_gene: TRBV20-1
len: 13
j_gene: TRBJ2-7
d_gene: TRBD1
abundance: -
CDR3aa: CSARLGQHYEQYF
CDR3nt: TGCAGTGCTAGGCTGGGACAGCACTACGAGCAGTACTTC

v_gene: TRBV6-1
len: 14
j_gene: TRBJ2-5
d_gene: -
abundance: -
CDR3aa: CASSLTARQETQYF
CDR3nt: TGTGCCAGCAGCTTGACAGCCCGCCAAGAGACCCAGTACTTC

v_gene: TRBV5-1
len: 15
j_gene: TRBJ2-1
d_gene: -
abundance: few
CDR3aa: CASSLAGTAYNEQFF
CDR3nt: TGCGCCAGCAGCTTGGCCGGGACCGCCTACAATGAGCAGTTCTTC

v_gene: TRBV6-1
len: 13
j_gene: TRBJ1-1
d_gene: TRBD1
abundance: -
CDR3aa: CASSTGVNTEAFF
CDR3nt: TGTGCCAGCAGCACAGGGGTTAACACTGAAGCTTTCTTT